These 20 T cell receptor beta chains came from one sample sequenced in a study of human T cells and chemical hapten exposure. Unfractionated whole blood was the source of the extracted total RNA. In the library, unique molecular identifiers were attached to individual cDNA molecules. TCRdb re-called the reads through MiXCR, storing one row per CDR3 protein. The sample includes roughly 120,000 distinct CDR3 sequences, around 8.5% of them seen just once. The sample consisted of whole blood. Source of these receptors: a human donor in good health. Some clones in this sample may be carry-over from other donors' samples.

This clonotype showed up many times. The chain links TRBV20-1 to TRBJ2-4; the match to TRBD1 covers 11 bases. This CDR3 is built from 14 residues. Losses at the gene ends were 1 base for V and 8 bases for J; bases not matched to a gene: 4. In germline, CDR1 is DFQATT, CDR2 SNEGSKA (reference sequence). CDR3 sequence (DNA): TGCAGTGCTAGAGGGGCGGGACAGGGGGACATTCAGTACTTC. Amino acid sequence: CSARGAGQGDIQYF.

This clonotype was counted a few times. The CDR3 loop is CASSSLGTDFGYTF. CDR3 bases: TGTGCCAGCAGCTCACTGGGGACAGATTTCGGCTACACCTTC. The rearrangement links TRBV6-5 to TRBJ1-2; 7 bases are a match to TRBD1. Germline V gene sequence: CDR1 MNHEY, CDR2 SVGAGI. Losses at the gene ends were 6 bases for V and 8 bases for J; bases not matched to a gene: 12. This CDR3 region has 14 residues.

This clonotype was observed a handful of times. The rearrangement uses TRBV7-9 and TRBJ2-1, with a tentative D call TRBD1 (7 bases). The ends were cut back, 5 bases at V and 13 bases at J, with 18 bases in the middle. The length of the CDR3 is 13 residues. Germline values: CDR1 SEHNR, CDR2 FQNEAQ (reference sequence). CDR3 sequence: CASSMRDSPFQFF. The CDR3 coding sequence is TGTGCCAGCAGCATGCGGGACAGCCCCTTCCAGTTCTTC.

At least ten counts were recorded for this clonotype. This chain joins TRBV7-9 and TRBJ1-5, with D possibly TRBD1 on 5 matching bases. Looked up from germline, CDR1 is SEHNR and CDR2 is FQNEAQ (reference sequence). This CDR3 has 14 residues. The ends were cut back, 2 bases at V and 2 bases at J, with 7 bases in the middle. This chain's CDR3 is CASSLQGGNQPQHF. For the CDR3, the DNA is TGTGCCAGCAGCTTACAAGGGGGCAATCAGCCCCAGCATTTT.

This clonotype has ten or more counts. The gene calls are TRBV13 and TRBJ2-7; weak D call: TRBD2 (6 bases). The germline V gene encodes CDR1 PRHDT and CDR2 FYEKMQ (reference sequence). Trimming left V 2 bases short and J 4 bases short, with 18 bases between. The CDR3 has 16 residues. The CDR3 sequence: CASSLRTGLFGYEQYF. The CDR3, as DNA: TGTGCCAGCAGCTTACGTACAGGACTATTTGGGTACGAGCAGTACTTC.

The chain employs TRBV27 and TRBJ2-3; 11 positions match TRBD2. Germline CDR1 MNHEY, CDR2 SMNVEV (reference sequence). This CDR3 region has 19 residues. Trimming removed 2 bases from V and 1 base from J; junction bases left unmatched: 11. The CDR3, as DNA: TGTGCCAGCAGTTTAGGTAGCGGGAGGGCCAGAGGGGGCACAGATACGCAGTATTTT. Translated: CASSLGSGRARGGTDTQYF.

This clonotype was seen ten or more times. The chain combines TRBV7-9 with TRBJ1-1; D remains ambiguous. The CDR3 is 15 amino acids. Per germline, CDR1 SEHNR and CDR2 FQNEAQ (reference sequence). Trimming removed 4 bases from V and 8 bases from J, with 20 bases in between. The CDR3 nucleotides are TGTGCCAGCAGCTCGAGAAGGTTTGGGGAATCCGAAGCTTTCTTT. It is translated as CASSSRRFGESEAFF.

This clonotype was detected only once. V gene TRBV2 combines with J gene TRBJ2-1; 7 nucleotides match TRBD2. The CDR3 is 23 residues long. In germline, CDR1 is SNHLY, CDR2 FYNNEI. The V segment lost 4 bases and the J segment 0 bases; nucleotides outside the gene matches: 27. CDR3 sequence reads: CASSVPEVHSSGWGRSSYNEQFF. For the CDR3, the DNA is TGTGCCAGCAGTGTCCCAGAGGTGCATTCTAGCGGTTGGGGCCGGAGCTCCTACAATGAGCAGTTCTTC.

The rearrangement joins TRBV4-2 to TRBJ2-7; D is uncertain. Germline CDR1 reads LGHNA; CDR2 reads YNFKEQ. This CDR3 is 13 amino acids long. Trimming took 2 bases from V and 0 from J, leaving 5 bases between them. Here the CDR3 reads CASSQRLSYEQYF. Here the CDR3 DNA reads TGTGCCAGCAGCCAAAGACTCTCCTACGAGCAGTACTTC.

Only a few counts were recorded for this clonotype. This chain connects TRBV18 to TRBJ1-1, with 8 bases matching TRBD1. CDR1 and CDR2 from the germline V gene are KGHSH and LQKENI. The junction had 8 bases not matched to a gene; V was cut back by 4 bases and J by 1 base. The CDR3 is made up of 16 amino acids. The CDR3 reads CASSHSMGTGNTEAFF. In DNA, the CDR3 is TGTGCCAGCTCACATAGCATGGGGACAGGGAACACTGAAGCTTTCTTT.

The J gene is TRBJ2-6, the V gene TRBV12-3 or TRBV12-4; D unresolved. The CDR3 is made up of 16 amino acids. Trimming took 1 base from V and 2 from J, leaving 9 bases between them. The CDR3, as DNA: TGTGCCAGCAGTTTAGGGTTCCTCGCTGGGGCCAACGTCCTGACTTTC. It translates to CASSLGFLAGANVLTF.

The CDR3, as DNA: TGTGCCAGCAGCCTAGTACGACAGGTGAACACTGAAGCTTTCTTT. It yields the protein CASSLVRQVNTEAFF. The chain carries TRBV7-2 and TRBJ1-1; tentative D call: TRBD1 (6 bases). The CDR3 covers 15 residues. Trimming took off 5 bases at V and 0 bases at J, with 13 bases between the two ends. Germline V lookup: CDR1 SGHTA, CDR2 FQGNSA.

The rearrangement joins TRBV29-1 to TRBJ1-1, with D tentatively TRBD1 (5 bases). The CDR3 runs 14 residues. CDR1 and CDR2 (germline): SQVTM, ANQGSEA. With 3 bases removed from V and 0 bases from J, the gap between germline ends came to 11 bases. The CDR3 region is CSVEVEGLNTEAFF. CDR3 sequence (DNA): TGCAGCGTTGAGGTGGAGGGGTTGAACACTGAAGCTTTCTTT.

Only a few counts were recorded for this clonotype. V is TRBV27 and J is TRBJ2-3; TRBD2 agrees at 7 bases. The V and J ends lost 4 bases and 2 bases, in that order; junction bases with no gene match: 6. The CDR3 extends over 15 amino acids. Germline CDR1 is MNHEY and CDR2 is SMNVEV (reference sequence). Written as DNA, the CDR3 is TGTGCCAGCAGTTCGGCGGGGGTAGTCACAGATACGCAGTATTTT. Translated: CASSSAGVVTDTQYF.

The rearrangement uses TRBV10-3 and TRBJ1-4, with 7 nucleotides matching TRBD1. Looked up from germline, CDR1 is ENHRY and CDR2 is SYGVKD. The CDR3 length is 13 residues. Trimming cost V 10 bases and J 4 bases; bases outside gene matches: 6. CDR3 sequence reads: CATQGQDNEKLFF. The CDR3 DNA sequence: TGTGCCACCCAAGGACAGGATAATGAAAAACTGTTTTTT.

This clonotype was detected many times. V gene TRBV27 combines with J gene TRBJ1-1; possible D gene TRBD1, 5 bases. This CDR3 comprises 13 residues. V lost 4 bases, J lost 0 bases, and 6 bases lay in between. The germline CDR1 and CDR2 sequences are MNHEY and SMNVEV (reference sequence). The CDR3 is CASSSRVNTEAFF. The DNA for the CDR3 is TGTGCCAGCAGTTCCAGGGTGAACACTGAAGCTTTCTTT.

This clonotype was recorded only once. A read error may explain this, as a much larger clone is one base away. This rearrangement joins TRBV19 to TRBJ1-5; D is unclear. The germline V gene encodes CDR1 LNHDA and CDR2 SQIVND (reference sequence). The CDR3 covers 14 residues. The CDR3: CASSMIDIRQPEHF. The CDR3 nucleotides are TGTGCCAGTAGTATGATAGATATACGGCAGCCCGAGCATTTT.

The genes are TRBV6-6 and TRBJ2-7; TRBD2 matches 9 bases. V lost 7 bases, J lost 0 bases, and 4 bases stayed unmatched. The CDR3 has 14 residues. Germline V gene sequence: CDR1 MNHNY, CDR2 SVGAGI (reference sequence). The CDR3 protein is CASTQAGGSYEQYF. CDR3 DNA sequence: TGTGCCAGCACCCAAGCGGGAGGCTCCTACGAGCAGTACTTC.

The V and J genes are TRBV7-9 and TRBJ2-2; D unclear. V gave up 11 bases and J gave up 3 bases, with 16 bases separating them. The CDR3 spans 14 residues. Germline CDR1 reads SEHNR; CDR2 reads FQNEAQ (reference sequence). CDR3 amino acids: CALNRRTDTGELFF. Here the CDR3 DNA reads TGTGCCCTGAACCGGAGAACGGACACCGGGGAGCTGTTTTTT.

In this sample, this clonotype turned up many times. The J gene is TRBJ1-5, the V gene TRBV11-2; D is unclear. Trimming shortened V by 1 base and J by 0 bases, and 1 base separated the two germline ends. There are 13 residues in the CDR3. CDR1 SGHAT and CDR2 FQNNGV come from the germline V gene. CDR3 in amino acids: CASSLASNQPQHF. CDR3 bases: TGTGCCAGCAGCTTAGCTAGCAATCAGCCCCAGCATTTT. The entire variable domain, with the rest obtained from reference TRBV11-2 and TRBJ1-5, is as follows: EAGVAQSPRYKIIEKRQSVAFWCNPISGHATLYWYQQILGQGPKLLIQFQNNGVVDDSQLPKDRFSAERLKGVDSTLKIQPAKLEDSAVYLCASSLASNQPQHFGDGTRLSIL.